The rows below give T cell receptor beta chains drawn from one sample of a study of blood T cell repertoires in COVID-19. The repertoire was sequenced with immunoSEQ multiplex PCR; TCRdb's copy has only in-frame clones and lacks some. The sample shows roughly 300,000 clones, around 87% of them seen only once. Sample: peripheral blood. The receptors come from a woman aged 50 to 60 who had recovered from COVID-19. Both conserved end residues are part of each CDR3. A D gene is named only where the DNA matches it firmly. Size values are once, few and many counts, or a class for expanded clones, and some rows have none.

V gene	D gene	clone size	J gene	CDR3 protein	CDR3 DNA
TRBV9	.	.	TRBJ2-5	CASSAQSGGEETQYF	TGTGCCAGCAGCGCCCAGTCTGGCGGTGAAGAGACCCAGTACTTC
TRBV19	TRBD1	.	TRBJ1-1	CASTDRATEAFF	TGTGCCAGCACAGACAGGGCCACTGAAGCTTTCTTT
TRBV5-4	.	.	TRBJ2-5	CASRRTAQETQYF	TGTGCCAGCAGGAGGACAGCCCAAGAGACCCAGTACTTC
TRBV5-1	TRBD1	few	TRBJ2-1	CASGTGQPGNEQFF	TGCGCCAGCGGGACAGGTCAACCGGGCAATGAGCAGTTCTTC
TRBV5-1	.	.	TRBJ2-3	CASSLGSAHGVDTQYF	TGCGCCAGCAGCTTGGGGTCTGCCCACGGGGTTGACACGCAGTATTTT
TRBV2	.	.	TRBJ1-3	CASSDTAAGNTIYF	TGTGCCAGCAGTGATACGGCGGCCGGAAACACCATATATTTT
TRBV6-6	TRBD2	.	TRBJ2-1	CASLPPGGREQFF	TGTGCCAGCTTACCTCCGGGAGGACGCGAGCAGTTCTTC
TRBV20-1	.	.	TRBJ1-3	CSARDRDTIYF	TGCAGTGCTAGAGACCGAGACACCATATATTTT
TRBV28	.	.	TRBJ1-5	CASSPDSYSNQPQHF	TGTGCCAGCAGCCCCGACAGCTATAGCAATCAGCCCCAGCATTTT
TRBV7-2	.	.	TRBJ1-5	CASSLGTGGHQPQHF	TGTGCCAGCAGCTTAGGGACCGGGGGACATCAGCCCCAGCATTTT
TRBV7-2	.	.	TRBJ1-2	CASREGYGYTF	TGTGCCAGCAGAGAGGGCTATGGCTACACCTTC
TRBV5-4	TRBD1	.	TRBJ1-1	CASSLVPRDRVTEAFF	TGTGCCAGCAGCTTGGTCCCACGAGACAGGGTTACTGAAGCTTTCTTT
TRBV29-1	TRBD1	few	TRBJ2-5	CSVEGVDRGRGETQYF	TGCAGCGTTGAAGGTGTGGACAGGGGGCGGGGAGAGACCCAGTACTTC
TRBV7-9	.	.	TRBJ2-3	CASSFRSSRTDTQYF	TGTGCCAGCAGCTTTAGATCGTCCCGCACAGATACGCAGTATTTT
TRBV19	TRBD1	.	TRBJ2-3	CASSVDRGRYTDTQYF	TGTGCCAGTAGTGTGGACAGGGGGCGTTATACAGATACGCAGTATTTT
TRBV10-2	.	.	TRBJ2-5	CASSASKGGRETQYF	TGCGCCAGCAGTGCATCGAAGGGGGGGCGAGAGACCCAGTACTTC
TRBV10-3	.	.	TRBJ2-3	CAIRGGKGTDTQYF	TGTGCCATCAGAGGGGGAAAAGGCACAGATACGCAGTATTTT
TRBV30	.	.	TRBJ1-6	CAWNRQGNSPLHF	TGTGCCTGGAATCGGCAGGGAAATTCACCCCTCCACTTT
TRBV27	TRBD1	.	TRBJ2-1	CASSINDRVERNEQFF	TGTGCCAGCAGTATTAACGACAGGGTTGAGAGGAATGAGCAGTTCTTC
TRBV7-7	.	.	TRBJ2-1	CASSLGSNNEQFF	TGTGCTAGCAGCTTAGGTAGTAACAATGAGCAGTTCTTC
TRBV5-1	.	once	TRBJ1-2	CASSFYDRNVNYGYTF	TGCGCCAGCAGCTTTTACGACAGAAATGTTAACTATGGCTACACCTTC
TRBV3-1/TRBV3-2	.	many	TRBJ1-2	CASSRLEGGYGYTF	TGTGCCAGCAGCCGCCTTGAGGGCGGCTATGGCTACACCTTC
TRBV6-2/TRBV6-3	TRBD1	.	TRBJ1-6	CASSYSDRGHSPLHF	TGTGCCAGCAGTTACTCCGACAGGGGGCATTCACCCCTCCACTTT